A single sample gave rise to the 2 T cell receptor beta chains below, sequenced in a study of T cells in Graves' hyperthyroidism and ophthalmopathy. From RNA transcripts, TCR beta CDR3 regions were amplified. TCR CDR3 regions were first amplified by RT-PCR with HTBI primers. TCRdb re-called the multiplex PCR reads through MiXCR, storing one row per CDR3 protein. Of about 520,000 distinct CDR3 sequences listed, less than 25% are singletons. Sequenced input: blood. All receptors come from a woman in her twenties or thirties with Graves' ophthalmopathy.

The gene calls are TRBV12-3 or TRBV12-4 and TRBJ1-1; D may be TRBD1 (5 bases). This CDR3 contains 12 residues. Trimming cost V 7 bases and J 8 bases, with 14 bases left between them. As DNA, the CDR3 is TGTGCCAGCACCCCCATGGAGGGGGAAGCTTTCTTT. Translating it yields CASTPMEGEAFF.

The chain links TRBV15 to TRBJ2-7; D perhaps matches TRBD1 (5 bases). The germline V gene has CDR1 LNHNV and CDR2 YYDKDF (reference sequence). The ends were cut back, 0 bases at V and 5 bases at J, with 5 bases in the middle. This CDR3 contains 12 residues. The chain's CDR3 is CATSREQDEQYF. CDR3 nucleotide sequence: TGTGCCACCAGCAGAGAACAGGACGAGCAGTACTTC. Complete variable domain (other parts from reference TRBV15 and TRBJ2-7): DAMVIQNPRYQVTQFGKPVTLSCSQTLNHNVMYWYQQKSSQAPKLLFHYYDKDFNNEADTPDNFQSRRPNTSFCFLDIRSPGLGDTAMYLCATSREQDEQYFGPGTRLTVT.